One sample yielded the 21 T cell receptor beta chains listed below, sequenced in a study of T cell responses to AZD1222 COVID-19 vaccine. Sequenced by immunoSEQ multiplex PCR; TCRdb stores in-frame clones only, minus some. Of 130,000 or so clones listed, more than 70% were seen once; the top ten hold about 3%. Sequenced here: peripheral blood, sampled on day 0 of AZD1222 vaccination. The source is an adult in good health.

The rearrangement uses TRBV18 and TRBJ1-2; tentatively, D is TRBD1 (5 bases). The CDR3 spans 14 residues. V was shortened by 1 base and J by 6 bases, with 12 bases between the two germline ends. Germline loops: CDR1 KGHSH, CDR2 LQKENI. The CDR3 DNA reads as TGTGCCAGCTCACCACAGCAGGGCTGGGATGGCTACACCTTC. Translation gives CASSPQQGWDGYTF.

The genes are TRBV19 and TRBJ1-1; D is perhaps TRBD1 (6 bases). The germline gives CDR1 LNHDA, CDR2 SQIVND (reference sequence). Trimming took 5 bases from V and 4 from J, leaving 20 bases between them. The CDR3 is 16 amino acids. The CDR3 DNA reads as TGTGCCAGTAGTCTTACAGGGCCCGGGTGGGGCACTGAAGCTTTCTTT. The encoded protein is CASSLTGPGWGTEAFF. The entire variable domain, with the rest obtained from reference TRBV19 and TRBJ1-1, is as follows: DGGITQSPKYLFRKEGQNVTLSCEQNLNHDAMYWYRQDPGQGLRLIYYSQIVNDFQKGDIAEGYSVSREKKESFPLTVTSAQKNPTAFYLCASSLTGPGWGTEAFFGQGTRLTVV.

The chain uses TRBV28 and TRBJ2-5; D call uncertain. CDR3 size: 13 residues. The V gene lost 2 bases and the J gene lost 1 base, with 5 bases spanning the gap. Germline V gene data show CDR1 as MDHEN and CDR2 as SYDVKM. CDR3 coding DNA: TGTGCCAGCAGTTTAAATCCCCAAGAGACCCAGTACTTC. Translating it yields CASSLNPQETQYF.

The rearrangement joins TRBV27 to TRBJ2-1, with 9 nucleotides matching TRBD2. J lost 4 bases, V lost 10 bases, and 17 bases had no gene match. Germline CDR1 is MNHEY and CDR2 is SMNVEV (reference sequence). The CDR3 is made up of 17 amino acids. Written as DNA, the CDR3 is TGTGCCACCGGGACCCCTTTTGGAGCGGGGGGTTACAATGAGCAGTTCTTC. Its translation: CATGTPFGAGGYNEQFF.

CDR3 sequence reads: CASSSVDGSSHGEQFF. The CDR3 DNA follows: TGTGCCAGCAGCTCAGTAGACGGGAGCTCCCATGGTGAGCAGTTCTTC. The chain couples TRBV9 to TRBJ2-1; D is possibly TRBD2 (6 bases). Trimming removed 4 bases at V and 9 bases at J, with 23 bases between. Germline V CDR1 and CDR2: SGDLS, YYNGEE. The CDR3 contains 16 residues.

The chain carries TRBV27 and TRBJ2-5; D not resolved. Germline CDR1 MNHEY, CDR2 SMNVEV (reference sequence). The CDR3 runs to 14 residues. Trimming stripped 4 bases from V and 5 bases from J, with 14 bases between. The CDR3 spells CASSYYRYGETQYF. CDR3 in DNA: TGTGCCAGCAGTTATTACCGGTATGGGGAGACCCAGTACTTC.

The chain couples TRBV24-1 to TRBJ1-4; D is undetermined. CDR1 KGHDR and CDR2 SFDVKD come from the germline V gene. The CDR3 spans 18 residues. The V end lost 3 bases, the J end lost 4 bases, and 20 bases lay between the germline ends. The CDR3 DNA reads TGTGCCACCAGTGATCACGGGGAGGGAATCGAGAATAATGAAAAACTGTTTTTT. It yields the protein CATSDHGEGIENNEKLFF.

This rearrangement joins TRBV5-5 to TRBJ2-7; either TRBD1 or TRBD2 may fit D (5 bases each). Germline loops: CDR1 SGHKS, CDR2 YYEKEE (reference sequence). Deletions cut 0 bases from V and 4 bases from J, with 17 bases between. The CDR3 loop spans 16 amino acids. The CDR3, as DNA: TGTGCCAGCAGCTTGGCAGGGTCCGGGATATTATACGAGCAGTACTTC. Translated, it gives CASSLAGSGILYEQYF.

The V and J genes are TRBV18 and TRBJ2-5; D is uncertain. The germline V gene encodes CDR1 KGHSH and CDR2 LQKENI. Trimming removed 6 bases at V and 4 bases at J, with 6 bases between. This CDR3 has 11 residues. The CDR3 loop reads CASSTGETQYF. As DNA, the CDR3 is TGTGCCAGCTCCACCGGAGAGACCCAGTACTTC. Filled out from reference TRBV18 and TRBJ2-5, the complete variable domain reads NAGVMQNPRHLVRRRGQEARLRCSPMKGHSHVYWYRQLPEEGLKFMVYLQKENIIDESGMPKERFSAEFPKEGPSILRIQQVVRGDSAAYFCASSTGETQYFGPGTRLLVL.

J is TRBJ2-1 and V is TRBV11-2; D call uncertain. Deletions cut 0 bases from V and 0 bases from J, with 6 bases between. The CDR3 has 15 amino acids. The germline CDR1 and CDR2 sequences are SGHAT and FQNNGV. The chain's CDR3 is CASSLDPSSYNEQFF. The DNA of the CDR3 is TGTGCCAGCAGCTTAGACCCGAGCTCCTACAATGAGCAGTTCTTC.

The DNA for the CDR3 is TGTGCCAGCGGGGCCTTGGAGCAGTACTTC. Residues: CASGALEQYF. This chain links TRBV2 with TRBJ2-7, with a weak D call TRBD1 (5 bases). Germline values: CDR1 SNHLY, CDR2 FYNNEI. CDR3 length: 10 amino acids. Trimming took off 8 bases at V and 7 bases at J, with 9 bases between the two ends.

The J gene is TRBJ2-4, the V gene TRBV2; 8 nucleotides line up with TRBD1. Germline V gene sequence: CDR1 SNHLY, CDR2 FYNNEI. After removal of 4 bases from V and 4 bases from J, the junction contained 9 bases not matched to a gene. This CDR3 contains 16 residues. The CDR3 coding sequence is TGTGCCAGCAGTGCGGGACAGGCGACCAGAAAAAACATTCAGTACTTC. Protein product: CASSAGQATRKNIQYF.

The V gene is TRBV7-6, the J gene TRBJ2-1, with TRBD1 identical over 8 bases. The CDR3 is made up of 15 amino acids. V shed 0 bases and J 8 bases; nucleotides not matched to a gene: 6. Germline CDR1 is SGHVS and CDR2 is FNYEAQ. This CDR3 is CASSLAPGGMDEQFF. Here the CDR3 DNA reads TGTGCCAGCAGCTTAGCCCCAGGGGGCATGGATGAGCAGTTCTTC.

The CDR3 DNA reads as TGTGCCAGCAGCCCAGGGGGCGGTGGGGAGACCCAGTACTTC. This gives the protein CASSPGGGGETQYF. The gene calls are TRBV13 and TRBJ2-5; TRBD1 matches at 8 bases. In germline, CDR1 is PRHDT, CDR2 FYEKMQ (reference sequence). The CDR3 contains 14 residues. J gave up 5 bases and V 5 bases, and 7 bases lay outside the gene matches.

In regard to this clone: Other DNA sequences in the same sample also yield this CDR3. V is TRBV18 and J is TRBJ1-1, with 8 bases identical to TRBD1. The J segment lost 0 bases and the V segment lost 3 bases, leaving 3 bases of the junction unmatched. Germline V gene data show CDR1 as KGHSH and CDR2 as LQKENI. The CDR3 totals 15 residues. CDR3 region: CASSPGQGMNTEAFF. The CDR3 DNA sequence: TGTGCCAGCTCACCTGGACAGGGCATGAACACTGAAGCTTTCTTT.

The chain employs TRBV7-2 and TRBJ2-5, with 7 bases aligning to TRBD2. The CDR3 contains 14 residues. Germline CDR1 and CDR2: SGHTA and FQGNSA. V lost 11 bases to trimming and J lost 9 bases; unmatched junction nucleotides: 18. The CDR3 DNA follows: TGTGCCTCTTCCAGTGGGACTACCTACAATGCCCAGTACTTC. Translation gives CASSSGTTYNAQYF.

The gene calls are TRBV18 and TRBJ2-6; 12 nucleotides line up with TRBD1. V gave up 3 bases and J gave up 4 bases; unmatched junction bases: 4. The V gene's germline CDR1 is KGHSH and CDR2 LQKENI. This CDR3 has 17 amino acids. CDR3 nucleotide sequence: TGTGCCAGCTCACCGGGACAGGGGGCGACAGGGGCCAACGTCCTGACTTTC. This encodes CASSPGQGATGANVLTF. The full variable domain, with the rest looked up from reference TRBV18 and TRBJ2-6, is NAGVMQNPRHLVRRRGQEARLRCSPMKGHSHVYWYRQLPEEGLKFMVYLQKENIIDESGMPKERFSAEFPKEGPSILRIQQVVRGDSAAYFCASSPGQGATGANVLTFGAGSRLTVL.

The chain joins TRBV28 to TRBJ2-7; D is ambiguous. The CDR3 covers 12 residues. CDR1 and CDR2 from the germline V gene are MDHEN and SYDVKM. The ends were cut back, 5 bases at V and 1 base at J, with 6 bases in the middle. The CDR3 is CASSPGSYEQYF. In nucleotides, the CDR3 is TGTGCCAGCAGTCCAGGATCCTACGAGCAGTACTTC.

The rearrangement joins TRBV6-5 to TRBJ2-3, with D unresolved. With 7 bases removed from V and 4 bases from J, the gap between germline ends came to 9 bases. The CDR3 has 12 residues. Germline V CDR1 and CDR2: MNHEY, SVGAGI. CDR3 amino acids: CASTWSADTQYF. DNA of the CDR3: TGTGCCAGCACCTGGTCGGCAGATACGCAGTATTTT.

V is TRBV6-5 and J is TRBJ1-1; 8 bases align to TRBD1. V dropped 5 bases and J dropped 6; count of bases not matched to a gene: 8. The CDR3 is made up of 14 amino acids. The germline CDR1 and CDR2 sequences are MNHEY and SVGAGI. Here the CDR3 DNA reads TGTGCCAGCAGTCGCGACAGGGGTTGGCCTGAAGCTTTCTTT. This sequence encodes CASSRDRGWPEAFF.

V gene TRBV18 combines with J gene TRBJ1-3; D gene ambiguous. The CDR3 runs 14 residues. Trimming pared 5 bases from V and 4 bases from J, leaving 12 bases between. Germline V CDR1 and CDR2: KGHSH, LQKENI. CDR3: CASSLGLLGNTIYF. In DNA, the CDR3 is TGTGCCAGCTCATTGGGTCTTCTCGGAAACACCATATATTTT.